This T cell receptor beta chain was obtained from a study of blood T cell repertoires in COVID-19. At the level of the study: The United States, Italy and Spain supplied acute and convalescent COVID-19 samples. T cells, B-cell-depleted T cells, or PBMCs provided the cDNA or gDNA that served as material.

Original methodology: Estimated nucleated cell counts came from reference gene primer amplification. Data came from immunoSEQ multiplex PCR; TCRdb stores just in-frame clones and leaves some out. Clone size and the V and J calls come from that table; the DNA yielded D and trimming. The sample shows about 51,000 clones, roughly 90% of them seen only once. The CDR3 length is 14 residues. Germline assignment: CDR1 SGHNT and CDR2 YENEEA. The J segment lost 1 base and the V segment lost 5 bases, leaving 4 bases of the junction unmatched. The TCR comes from a man between 60 and 75 years old with acute or convalescent COVID-19. The gene calls are TRBV11-3 and TRBJ2-5; 7 bases line up with TRBD2. Sequencing input: peripheral blood. CDR3 loop: CASSGGDGQETQYF. As DNA, the CDR3 is TGTGCCAGCAGCGGGGGGGATGGCCAAGAGACCCAGTACTTC.